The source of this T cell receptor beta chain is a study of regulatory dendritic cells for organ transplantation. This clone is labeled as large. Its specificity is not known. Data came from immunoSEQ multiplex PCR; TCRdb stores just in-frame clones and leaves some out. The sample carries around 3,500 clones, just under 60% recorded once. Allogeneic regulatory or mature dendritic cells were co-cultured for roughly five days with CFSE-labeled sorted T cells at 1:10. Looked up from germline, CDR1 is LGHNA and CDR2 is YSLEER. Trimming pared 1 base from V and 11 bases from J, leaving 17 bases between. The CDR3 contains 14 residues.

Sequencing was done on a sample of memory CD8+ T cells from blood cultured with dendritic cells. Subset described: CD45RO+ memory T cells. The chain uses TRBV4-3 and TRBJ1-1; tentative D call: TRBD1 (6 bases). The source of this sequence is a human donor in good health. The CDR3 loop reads CASSQGAGAEWAFF. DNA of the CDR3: TGCGCCAGCAGCCAAGGGGCAGGGGCCGAATGGGCTTTCTTT.